What follows are 32 T cell receptor beta chains derived from one specimen sequenced in a study of HIV-infected patients and healthy controls. Whole blood was used without fractionation, so all unsorted peripheral T cells were included. Reverse transcription used roughly 480 ng RNA and constant-region primers for alpha and beta. Separate chain-specific third strand synthesis with multiplexing indices produced the alpha and beta libraries. TCRdb analysed the 5' RACE reads with MiXCR anew, one entry per CDR3 protein. The table records more than 15,000 distinct CDR3 sequences, 12% of them present only once. What was sequenced was blood. These receptors all stem from an adult in good health.

By proportion, this clonotype is medium-sized (0.01 to 0.1%). This CDR3 reads CSAKGAGPSLGNTIYF. DNA of the CDR3: TGCAGTGCTAAAGGGGCCGGCCCTTCGCTCGGAAACACCATATATTTT. The rearrangement uses TRBV20-1 and TRBJ1-3; D might be TRBD1 (5 bases). The CDR3 has 16 amino acids. The germline gives CDR1 DFQATT, CDR2 SNEGSKA (reference sequence). The V end was cut by 4 bases, the J end by 4 bases, with 20 bases between.

J is TRBJ2-7 and V is TRBV5-4; D is uncertain. This CDR3 region has 14 residues. Trimming stripped 1 base from V and 3 bases from J, with 11 bases between. Germline V gene lookup returns CDR1 SGHNT and CDR2 YYREEE (reference sequence). This chain's CDR3 is CASSLSQGLYEQYF. The DNA of the CDR3 is TGTGCCAGCAGCTTGTCGCAAGGCCTCTACGAGCAGTACTTC.

DNA for the CDR3: TGTGCCAGCAGCGGGGGTACAGGGGGAGATACGCAGTATTTT. It yields the protein CASSGGTGGDTQYF. The rearrangement joins TRBV21-1 to TRBJ2-3; the table's D call of TRBD1 was not tested on the DNA. TRBV21-1 is a pseudogene. The CDR3 is made up of 14 amino acids.

This clonotype was counted at least ten times. This rearrangement joins TRBV7-2 to TRBJ1-1, with a possible D match to TRBD1 (5 bases). CDR1 and CDR2 (germline): SGHTA, FQGNSA. This CDR3 contains 14 residues. Trimming left V 5 bases short and J 0 bases short, with 10 bases between. This CDR3 is CASSLNRLNTEAFF. The DNA for the CDR3 is TGTGCCAGCAGCCTAAACAGGTTGAACACTGAAGCTTTCTTT.

This clonotype is classed as medium-sized. The chain couples TRBV7-8 to TRBJ2-2; D gene uncertain. V lost 6 bases and J lost 0, with 5 bases in between. The germline V gene has CDR1 SGHVS and CDR2 FQNEAQ. The CDR3 totals 13 residues. DNA of the CDR3: TGTGCCAGCAGGGGATCGAACACCGGGGAGCTGTTTTTT. This gives the protein CASRGSNTGELFF.

This clonotype has a handful of counts. This sequence joins TRBV18 and TRBJ2-3, with D possibly being TRBD2 (7 bases). The CDR3 loop spans 14 amino acids. Per the germline V gene, CDR1 is KGHSH and CDR2 is LQKENI. The ends were cut back, 3 bases at V and 3 bases at J, with 10 bases in the middle. The DNA for the CDR3 is TGTGCCAGCTCACCGGGGGGGCCAACAGATACGCAGTATTTT. Its protein is CASSPGGPTDTQYF.

This clonotype qualifies as medium-sized (0.01 to 0.1%). Here the CDR3 DNA reads TGTGCCAGCAGCTCACAGGAGGTGTACCAAGAGACCCAGTACTTC. It specifies CASSSQEVYQETQYF. This chain joins TRBV7-9 and TRBJ2-5; D tentatively fits TRBD1 or TRBD2 (5 bases each). This CDR3 is built from 15 residues. The V end lost 4 bases, the J end lost 0 bases, and 12 bases lay between the germline ends. Germline V gene sequence: CDR1 SEHNR, CDR2 FQNEAQ (reference sequence).

This clonotype was seen only a few times. The chain is built from TRBV6-2 or TRBV6-3 and TRBJ2-7; no firm D call. V shed 5 bases and J shed 6 bases, with 17 bases lying between them. Per the germline V gene, CDR1 is MNHEY and CDR2 is SVGEGT. The CDR3 has 14 residues. The CDR3 DNA sequence: TGTGCCAGCAGTCCTCAGGTGACTCTAGGCGAGCAGTACTTC. Translated: CASSPQVTLGEQYF.

In this sample, this clonotype is medium-sized (0.01 to 0.1%). This chain connects TRBV20-1 to TRBJ1-2; D might be TRBD1 (6 bases). The CDR3 totals 14 residues. Germline assignment: CDR1 DFQATT and CDR2 SNEGSKA (reference sequence). V lost 4 bases and J lost 3, with 15 bases in between. CDR3 sequence (DNA): TGCAGTGCTATTAATCTGGGGGCGGACTATGGCTACACCTTC. Its protein product is CSAINLGADYGYTF.

For the CDR3, the DNA is TGCAGTGCCCCTACACCCAACTATGGCTACACCTTC. Its protein is CSAPTPNYGYTF. The chain carries TRBV20-1 and TRBJ1-2, with unresolved D. Germline CDR1 reads DFQATT; CDR2 reads SNEGSKA (reference sequence). Trimming cost V 6 bases and J 2 bases, with 10 bases left between them. This CDR3 is 12 amino acids long.

This clonotype was seen ten or more times. The chain employs TRBV6-2 or TRBV6-3 and TRBJ1-1; D is possibly TRBD1 (6 bases). CDR1 MNHEY and CDR2 SVGEGT come from the germline V gene. V was trimmed by 5 bases and J by 8 bases, leaving 6 bases between them. CDR3 size: 10 residues. The CDR3 is CASSDREAFF. In DNA, the CDR3 is TGTGCCAGCAGTGACAGGGAAGCTTTCTTT.

This clonotype was observed many times. The V call is TRBV11-2, the J call TRBJ2-7; D gene ambiguous. The CDR3 is 13 residues long. Germline V gene sequence: CDR1 SGHAT, CDR2 FQNNGV. V was shortened by 2 bases and J by 5 bases, with 10 bases between the two germline ends. CDR3 in amino acids: CASSLRIRDEQYF. The DNA of the CDR3 is TGTGCCAGCAGCTTAAGGATCCGGGACGAGCAGTACTTC.

This clonotype was recorded at least ten times. The CDR3 loop reads CASSPQRGGITDTQYF. The CDR3 nucleotides are TGTGCCAGCAGCCCGCAGCGGGGGGGCATCACAGATACGCAGTATTTT. The gene calls are TRBV7-8 and TRBJ2-3, with 10 bases lining up with TRBD2. The CDR3 consists of 16 residues. The J segment lost 2 bases and the V segment lost 5 bases, leaving 7 bases of the junction unmatched. Germline V gene lookup returns CDR1 SGHVS and CDR2 FQNEAQ.

This clonotype appeared a few times. Since a much larger clone is just one base distant, this may be a read error. The chain employs TRBV20-1 and TRBJ2-1; the match to TRBD2 covers 9 bases. This CDR3 is 14 amino acids long. The junction had 8 bases not matched to a gene; V was cut back by 3 bases and J by 8 bases. Looked up from germline, CDR1 is DFQATT and CDR2 is SNEGSKA (reference sequence). The CDR3 spells CSASPGGGADEQFF. The CDR3 DNA reads TGCAGTGCTAGTCCCGGCGGGGGGGCGGATGAGCAGTTCTTC.

This clonotype was recorded many times. The chain is built from TRBV6-6 and TRBJ2-7; 10 nucleotides agree with TRBD1. The CDR3 covers 15 residues. V dropped 6 bases and J dropped 5; count of bases not matched to a gene: 10. CDR1 and CDR2 from the germline V gene are MNHNY and SVGAGI (reference sequence). CDR3 region: CASRLPGQGNDEQYF. CDR3 DNA sequence: TGTGCCAGCAGACTACCGGGACAGGGGAATGACGAGCAGTACTTC.

The chain links TRBV5-1 to TRBJ1-4; D is perhaps TRBD1 (5 bases). V was shortened by 0 bases and J by 8 bases, with 8 bases between the two germline ends. Germline values: CDR1 SGHRS, CDR2 YFSETQ. The CDR3 is 13 amino acids. The CDR3 region is CASSLGGEEKLFF. CDR3 in DNA: TGCGCCAGCAGCTTGGGAGGGGAGGAAAAACTGTTTTTT. Full variable domain (remainder filled in from reference TRBV5-1 and TRBJ1-4): KAGVTQTPRYLIKTRGQQVTLSCSPISGHRSVSWYQQTPGQGLQFLFEYFSETQRNKGNFPGRFSGRQFSNSRSEMNVSTLELGDSALYLCASSLGGEEKLFFGSGTQLSVL.

This clonotype is medium-sized (0.01 to 0.1%) within its sample. V usage is TRBV7-9 and J usage is TRBJ2-3, with no clear D. This CDR3 comprises 12 residues. Trimming took 5 bases from V and 5 from J, leaving 8 bases between them. Germline CDR1 is SEHNR and CDR2 is FQNEAQ (reference sequence). This chain's CDR3 is CASSPELDTQYF. The CDR3 DNA follows: TGTGCCAGCAGCCCGGAATTAGATACGCAGTATTTT. The variable domain in full, completed from reference TRBV7-9 and TRBJ2-3, reads DTGVSQNPRHKITKRGQNVTFRCDPISEHNRLYWYRQTLGQGPEFLTYFQNEAQLEKSRLLSDRFSAERPKGSFSTLEIQRTEQGDSAMYLCASSPELDTQYFGPGTRLTVL.

This clonotype was recorded many times. The genes are TRBV5-1 and TRBJ1-4; D uncertain. The CDR3 has 13 residues. V was pared by 6 bases and J by 3 bases, with 9 bases between. Germline lookup yields CDR1 SGHRS and CDR2 YFSETQ. DNA for the CDR3: TGCGCCAGCAACCTTGACCCTAATGAAAAACTGTTTTTT. Protein product: CASNLDPNEKLFF.

Many counts were recorded for this clonotype. This chain joins TRBV20-1 and TRBJ2-5; 7 nucleotides align to TRBD2. Germline values: CDR1 DFQATT, CDR2 SNEGSKA (reference sequence). Losses at the gene ends were 1 base for V and 5 bases for J; bases not matched to a gene: 13. The CDR3 has 16 residues. CDR3 in DNA: TGCAGTGCTAGAGGGTCTCCCAGCGGGATGCAGGAGACCCAGTACTTC. Residues: CSARGSPSGMQETQYF.

This clonotype was found many times. The chain combines TRBV14 with TRBJ2-7; D possibly corresponds to TRBD2 (5 bases). The V gene lost 0 bases and the J gene lost 12 bases, with 9 bases spanning the gap. The CDR3 contains 11 residues. Germline V gives CDR1 SGHDN, CDR2 FVKESK. The DNA of the CDR3 is TGTGCCAGCAGCCAAGAAGCAGGACTGTACTTC. Encoded protein: CASSQEAGLYF. The full variable domain, with the rest looked up from reference TRBV14 and TRBJ2-7, is EAGVTQFPSHSVIEKGQTVTLRCDPISGHDNLYWYRRVMGKEIKFLLHFVKESKQDESGMPNNRFLAERTGGTYSTLKVQPAELEDSGVYFCASSQEAGLYFGPGTRLTVT.

The rearrangement joins TRBV10-3 to TRBJ1-5; maybe TRBD1 (5 bases). Per the germline V gene, CDR1 is ENHRY and CDR2 is SYGVKD. Trimming pared 2 bases from V and 9 bases from J, leaving 11 bases between. CDR3 length equals 13 residues. The CDR3 sequence is CAISEGGGVPQHF. The CDR3 coding sequence is TGTGCCATCAGTGAGGGGGGGGGGGTGCCCCAGCATTTT.

This clonotype counts as medium-sized. This chain links TRBV20-1 with TRBJ2-7; D may be TRBD1 (5 bases). Germline lookup yields CDR1 DFQATT and CDR2 SNEGSKA (reference sequence). V shed 2 bases and J shed 2 bases, with 10 bases lying between them. CDR3 size: 13 residues. The CDR3 nucleotides are TGCAGTGCTAGACGTACAGGTACCTACGAGCAGTACTTC. Translation gives CSARRTGTYEQYF.

This clonotype was seen ten or more times. The rearrangement links TRBV12-3 or TRBV12-4 to TRBJ2-5; D gene unclear. The CDR3 consists of 12 residues. Deletions cut 3 bases from V and 1 base from J, with 3 bases between. The CDR3, as DNA: TGTGCCAGCAGTTTTCCCCAAGAGACCCAGTACTTC. Amino acid sequence: CASSFPQETQYF.

By proportion, this clonotype is medium-sized. The chain employs TRBV28 and TRBJ1-1; perhaps TRBD1 as D (6 bases). The CDR3 sequence is 14 residues long. Trimming stripped 4 bases from V and 3 bases from J, with 12 bases between. Germline V gene data show CDR1 as MDHEN and CDR2 as SYDVKM. CDR3 in amino acids: CASSSQGLYTEAFF. The CDR3 DNA reads TGTGCCAGCAGTTCTCAGGGGCTCTACACTGAAGCTTTCTTT.

This clonotype is medium-sized (0.01 to 0.1%) within its sample. The V gene is TRBV9, the J gene TRBJ2-2; 9 positions agree with TRBD1. The J segment lost 12 bases and the V segment lost 4 bases, leaving 13 bases of the junction unmatched. The CDR3 is made up of 15 amino acids. Germline V CDR1 and CDR2: SGDLS, YYNGEE. The CDR3 sequence is CASSPHNSDRGKLFF. For the CDR3, the DNA is TGTGCCAGCAGCCCTCACAATTCGGACAGGGGAAAGCTGTTTTTT.

This clonotype rates as medium-sized. V is TRBV4-3 and J is TRBJ1-2, with TRBD1 identical over 8 bases. The J segment lost 4 bases and the V segment lost 1 base, leaving 2 bases of the junction unmatched. Germline CDR1 LGHNA, CDR2 YSLEER. This CDR3 region has 14 residues. DNA for the CDR3: TGCGCCAGCAGCCAAGCTACAGGGGGCTATGGCTACACCTTC. Protein: CASSQATGGYGYTF.

This clonotype was detected many times. J is TRBJ2-7 and V is TRBV7-6; D unclear. The V gene lost 2 bases and the J gene lost 5 bases, with 7 bases spanning the gap. The CDR3 sequence is 12 residues long. Germline-derived CDR1 and CDR2 are SGHVS and FNYEAQ. The CDR3 loop is CASSLSRHEQYF. In DNA, the CDR3 is TGTGCCAGCAGCTTATCCCGGCACGAGCAGTACTTC.

This chain links TRBV19 with TRBJ1-6, with D possibly TRBD1 on 6 matching bases. In germline, CDR1 is LNHDA, CDR2 SQIVND (reference sequence). The CDR3 sequence is 15 residues long. Trimming cost V 7 bases and J 3 bases, with 13 bases left between them. CDR3 region: CASTRTDNYNSPLHF. As DNA, the CDR3 is TGTGCCAGTACCCGGACAGACAACTATAATTCACCCCTCCACTTT.

This clonotype was observed at least ten times. The chain links TRBV7-2 to TRBJ1-5; D is undetermined. Germline lookup yields CDR1 SGHTA and CDR2 FQGNSA. V was pared by 5 bases and J by 7 bases, with 18 bases between. The CDR3 loop spans 15 amino acids. The CDR3 region is CASSPPGAPDQPQHF. CDR3 nucleotides: TGTGCCAGCAGCCCCCCCGGAGCGCCAGACCAGCCCCAGCATTTT.

This clonotype was counted ten times or more. The V gene is TRBV18, the J gene TRBJ1-2, with D possibly being TRBD1 (5 bases). The germline CDR1 and CDR2 sequences are KGHSH and LQKENI. V was clipped by 3 bases and J by 1 base, with 18 bases between them. The CDR3 is 17 amino acids. As DNA, the CDR3 is TGTGCCAGCTCACCGGTTTTGGGGCAGGGCGGTAACTATGGCTACACCTTC. This gives the protein CASSPVLGQGGNYGYTF.

This clonotype was detected a few times. The V call is TRBV12-3 or TRBV12-4, the J call TRBJ1-2, with a possible D match to TRBD1 (6 bases). CDR3 length: 16 residues. Trimming pared 8 bases from V and 3 bases from J, leaving 22 bases between. The CDR3 reads CASGHAGGRLDYGYTF. The DNA for the CDR3 is TGTGCCAGCGGACATGCCGGGGGGCGCCTGGACTATGGCTACACCTTC.

This clonotype is a singleton in its sample. A read error may be the cause here, since a much bigger clone is one base away. V gene TRBV5-4 combines with J gene TRBJ1-2, with D possibly being TRBD1 (5 bases). From germline, CDR1 is SGHNT and CDR2 YYREEE (reference sequence). The CDR3 length is 13 residues. This chain's CDR3 is CAGSFRGDYGYTF. In nucleotides, the CDR3 is TGTGCCGGCAGCTTTAGAGGGGACTATGGCTACACCTTC.